Presented here are 14 T cell receptor beta chains from one specimen sequenced in a study of CD8+ T cells in alopecia areata. Treatment in this sample: oral pan-JAK inhibitor, 5-10 mg twice daily. cDNA prepared by RNA extraction and subsequent reverse transcription served as the template for sequencing. Sequencing used immunoSEQ multiplex PCR; TCRdb keeps in-frame clones, though not all of them. This sample has under 200,000 clones, with about 71% found just once. The specimen was CD4+ T cells sorted from blood, collected at week 4, from a patient treated with tofacitinib. The receptor source for this set is a human donor with alopecia areata.

The chain recombines TRBV7-6 with TRBJ2-5; D perhaps matches TRBD2 (5 bases). Germline V lookup: CDR1 SGHVS, CDR2 FNYEAQ. The CDR3 sequence is 13 residues long. Trimming removed 5 bases at V and 4 bases at J, with 11 bases between. CDR3 in amino acids: CASSGGPGETQYF. The CDR3 DNA follows: TGTGCCAGCAGCGGAGGACCGGGAGAGACCCAGTACTTC.

The rearrangement links TRBV27 to TRBJ1-5; 9 bases line up with TRBD1. Germline V gene data show CDR1 as MNHEY and CDR2 as SMNVEV (reference sequence). The CDR3 totals 14 residues. V lost 6 bases and J lost 4; bases outside the gene matches: 4. The CDR3 loop reads CASSRTGVNQPQHF. CDR3 DNA: TGTGCCAGCAGCAGGACAGGGGTGAATCAGCCCCAGCATTTT.

This sequence joins TRBV30 and TRBJ2-7; 9 bases are shared with TRBD2. V lost 4 bases and J lost 4; bases outside the gene matches: 14. Germline assignment: CDR1 GTSNPN and CDR2 SVGIG (reference sequence). The CDR3 has 16 amino acids. The CDR3, as DNA: TGTGCCTGGATGAGTGGAGGGACTAGCAGATCTTACGAGCAGTACTTC. Translating it yields CAWMSGGTSRSYEQYF. The full variable domain, with the rest looked up from reference TRBV30 and TRBJ2-7, is SQTIHQWPATLVQPVGSPLSLECTVEGTSNPNLYWYRQAAGRGLQLLFYSVGIGQISSEVPQNLSASRPQDRQFILSSKKLLLSDSGFYLCAWMSGGTSRSYEQYFGPGTRLTVT.

A few counts support this clone. The chain links TRBV29-1 to TRBJ2-1, with no clear D. Germline V gene sequence: CDR1 SQVTM, CDR2 ANQGSEA. This CDR3 is built from 11 residues. V dropped 8 bases and J dropped 9 bases, with 14 bases sitting between them. The CDR3 region is CSSSGVGEQFF. As DNA, the CDR3 is TGCAGCTCATCCGGAGTTGGTGAGCAGTTCTTC.

The rearrangement joins TRBV9 to TRBJ2-3; TRBD1 is a possible D gene (5 bases). With 7 bases removed from V and 5 bases from J, the gap between germline ends came to 8 bases. The V gene's germline CDR1 is SGDLS and CDR2 YYNGEE. The CDR3 is 11 amino acids. Written as DNA, the CDR3 is TGTGCCAGCGGTCAGGGAGATACGCAGTATTTT. Protein sequence: CASGQGDTQYF.

This clone was detected a few times. This rearrangement joins TRBV5-6 to TRBJ2-3; TRBD1 is a possible D gene (6 bases). CDR3 length equals 16 residues. Germline V gene lookup returns CDR1 SGHDT and CDR2 YYEEEE. The V gene lost 2 bases and the J gene lost 1 base, with 14 bases spanning the gap. CDR3 in amino acids: CASSLSLGAGTDTQYF. As DNA, the CDR3 is TGTGCCAGCAGCTTATCTCTGGGGGCGGGCACAGATACGCAGTATTTT.

The V and J genes are TRBV9 and TRBJ2-2; 12 nucleotides match TRBD2. In germline, CDR1 is SGDLS, CDR2 YYNGEE. This CDR3 is 17 amino acids long. The V segment lost 4 bases and the J segment 1 base; nucleotides outside the gene matches: 5. CDR3 sequence: CASSQTSGGLNTGELFF. In nucleotides, the CDR3 is TGTGCCAGCAGCCAGACTAGCGGGGGCCTGAACACCGGGGAGCTGTTTTTT. The full variable domain, its missing parts supplied by reference TRBV9 and TRBJ2-2, is DSGVTQTPKHLITATGQRVTLRCSPRSGDLSVYWYQQSLDQGLQFLIQYYNGEERAKGNILERFSAQQFPDLHSELNLSSLELGDSALYFCASSQTSGGLNTGELFFGEGSRLTVL.

The genes are TRBV29-1 and TRBJ2-1; 9 bases are shared with TRBD1. This CDR3 is 14 amino acids long. V shed 7 bases, J shed 11 bases, and the junction held 15 bases outside the gene matches. Germline loops: CDR1 SQVTM, CDR2 ANQGSEA. The CDR3 reads CSAKQGAVNGKQFF. In DNA form, the CDR3 reads TGCAGCGCCAAACAGGGGGCGGTGAACGGAAAGCAGTTCTTC.

This clone showed up just a few times. This rearrangement joins TRBV29-1 to TRBJ1-1; no clear D gene. The CDR3 covers 13 residues. Trimming shortened V by 5 bases and J by 2 bases, and 12 bases separated the two germline ends. The germline V gene encodes CDR1 SQVTM and CDR2 ANQGSEA. This chain's CDR3 is CSVPGPANTEAFF. CDR3 bases: TGCAGCGTTCCCGGGCCAGCAAACACTGAAGCTTTCTTT.

The chain is built from TRBV5-1 and TRBJ2-5, with TRBD2 as a possible D gene (6 bases). CDR1 and CDR2 from the germline V gene are SGHRS and YFSETQ. This CDR3 is 14 amino acids long. V was shortened by 3 bases and J by 1 base, with 10 bases between the two germline ends. In DNA form, the CDR3 reads TGCGCCAGCAGCTCGGAGGGAATCCAAGAGACCCAGTACTTC. Translating it yields CASSSEGIQETQYF.

This clone appeared a single time. A much larger clone differs from this one at a single base, so this may be a read error. The gene calls are TRBV19 and TRBJ1-5, with 11 bases that match TRBD1. Per the germline V gene, CDR1 is LNHDA and CDR2 is SQIVND (reference sequence). The length of the CDR3 is 13 residues. V lost 8 bases, J lost 4 bases, and 1 base stayed unmatched. CDR3 DNA sequence: TGTGCCAGTCGGGACAGGGGGAATCAGCCCCAGCATTTT. This codes for CASRDRGNQPQHF.

As to this clone: Different DNA sequences within this sample yield the same CDR3. The gene calls are TRBV29-1 and TRBJ2-1; 13 nucleotides line up with TRBD2. Germline V gives CDR1 SQVTM, CDR2 ANQGSEA. The CDR3 extends over 14 amino acids. V gave up 6 bases and J gave up 6 bases; unmatched junction bases: 5. In nucleotides, the CDR3 is TGCAGCGTCGAGGGGACTAGCGGGGCCAATGAGCAGTTCTTC. Translation: CSVEGTSGANEQFF.

The gene calls are TRBV7-3 and TRBJ2-5; D unclear. From germline, CDR1 is SGHTA and CDR2 FQGTGA. Trimming took off 5 bases at V and 1 base at J, with 8 bases between the two ends. There are 13 residues in the CDR3. CDR3 nucleotides: TGTGCCAGCAGCCAGATGGTCCAAGAGACCCAGTACTTC. Its translation is CASSQMVQETQYF.

The rearrangement joins TRBV14 to TRBJ2-1; D is ambiguous. Trimming left V 3 bases short and J 12 bases short, with 15 bases between. The CDR3 length is 13 residues. CDR1 and CDR2 from the germline V gene are SGHDN and FVKESK. The CDR3 bases are TGTGCCAGCAGCCACTCCCCCGAAGAGACGCAGTTCTTC. Protein: CASSHSPEETQFF.